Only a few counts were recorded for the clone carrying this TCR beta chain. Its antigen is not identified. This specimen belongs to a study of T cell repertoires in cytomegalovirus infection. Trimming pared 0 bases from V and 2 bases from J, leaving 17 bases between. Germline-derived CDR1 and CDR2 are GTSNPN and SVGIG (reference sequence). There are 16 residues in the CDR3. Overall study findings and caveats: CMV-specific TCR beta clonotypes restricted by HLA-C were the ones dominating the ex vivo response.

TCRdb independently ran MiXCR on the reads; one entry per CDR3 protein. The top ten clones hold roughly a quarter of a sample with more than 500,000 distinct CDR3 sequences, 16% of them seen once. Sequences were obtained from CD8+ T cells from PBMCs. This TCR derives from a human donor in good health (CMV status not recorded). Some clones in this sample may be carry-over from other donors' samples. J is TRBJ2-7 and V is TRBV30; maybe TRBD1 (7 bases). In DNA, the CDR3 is TGTGCCTGGAGTGTACCCAGAGGAGGGGGCCCCTACGAGCAGTACTTC. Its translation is CAWSVPRGGGPYEQYF.